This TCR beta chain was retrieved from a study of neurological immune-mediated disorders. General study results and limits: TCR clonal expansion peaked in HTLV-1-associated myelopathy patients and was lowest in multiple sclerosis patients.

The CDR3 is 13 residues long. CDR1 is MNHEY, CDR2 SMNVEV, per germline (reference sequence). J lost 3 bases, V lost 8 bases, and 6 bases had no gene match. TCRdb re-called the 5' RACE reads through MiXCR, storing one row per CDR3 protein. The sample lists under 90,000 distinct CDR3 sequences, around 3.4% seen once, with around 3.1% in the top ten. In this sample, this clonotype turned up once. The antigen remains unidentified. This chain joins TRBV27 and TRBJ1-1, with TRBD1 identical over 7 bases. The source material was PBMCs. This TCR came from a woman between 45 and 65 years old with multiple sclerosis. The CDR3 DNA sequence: TGTGCCAGCCGACAGGGACGCTACACTGAAGCTTTCTTT. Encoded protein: CASRQGRYTEAFF.